This T cell receptor beta chain derives from a study of T cell changes during pregnancy in multiple sclerosis. The germline gives CDR1 LGHNA, CDR2 YSLEER. The CDR3 sequence is 22 residues long. V was clipped by 2 bases and J by 0 bases; unmatched bases: 16. The repertoire was sequenced with immunoSEQ multiplex PCR; TCRdb's copy has only in-frame clones and lacks some. The table records some 94,000 clones, approximately 90% of them present only once. The specimen was peripheral blood, collected in the first trimester of pregnancy. V usage is TRBV4-3 and J usage is TRBJ1-4; TRBD1 aligns across 12 bases. The receptor was isolated from a female donor in good health, enrolled as a control in a pregnancy study. The CDR3 DNA reads as TGCGCCAGCAGCCAAAGCCCGATAAGGGGACAGGGGGCGTATGCAACTAATGAAAAACTGTTTTTT. Its protein is CASSQSPIRGQGAYATNEKLFF.